This T cell receptor beta chain was identified during a study of patients and donors after allogeneic stem cell transplantation. TCRdb reprocessed the RT-PCR reads with MiXCR, giving one entry per CDR3 protein. This repertoire shows over 400,000 distinct CDR3 sequences, approximately 16% found once; its top ten account for 6% to 8%. The germline V gene has CDR1 ENHRY and CDR2 SYGVKD. Trimming cost V 8 bases and J 8 bases; bases outside gene matches: 8. This CDR3 contains 14 residues. The gene calls are TRBV10-3 and TRBJ2-1; 11 bases align to TRBD1. The specimen sequenced was blood, either unsorted or a sorted T cell fraction (not recorded which). The receptor was isolated from a human donor who was either an allogeneic HSCT recipient or a stem cell or donor lymphocyte infusion donor (not recorded which). It is not recorded whose cells these are; they may come from a transplant donor. Here the CDR3 DNA reads TGTGCCATCTTAGGGGGACAGGGGGGCGATGAGCAGTTCTTC. As protein: CAILGGQGGDEQFF.